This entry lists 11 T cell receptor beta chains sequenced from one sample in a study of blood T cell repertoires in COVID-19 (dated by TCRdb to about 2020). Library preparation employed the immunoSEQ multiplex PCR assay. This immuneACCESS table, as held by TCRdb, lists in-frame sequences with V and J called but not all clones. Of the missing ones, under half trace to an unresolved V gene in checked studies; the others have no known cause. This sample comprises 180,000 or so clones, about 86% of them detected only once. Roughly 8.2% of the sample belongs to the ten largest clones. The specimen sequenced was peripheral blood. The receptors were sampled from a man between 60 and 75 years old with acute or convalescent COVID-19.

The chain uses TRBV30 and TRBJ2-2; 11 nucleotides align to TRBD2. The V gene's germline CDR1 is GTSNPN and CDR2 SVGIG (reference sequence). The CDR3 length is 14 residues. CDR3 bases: TGTGCACAGACTAGCGGGATCGACACCGGGGAGCTGTTTTTT. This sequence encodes CAQTSGIDTGELFF.

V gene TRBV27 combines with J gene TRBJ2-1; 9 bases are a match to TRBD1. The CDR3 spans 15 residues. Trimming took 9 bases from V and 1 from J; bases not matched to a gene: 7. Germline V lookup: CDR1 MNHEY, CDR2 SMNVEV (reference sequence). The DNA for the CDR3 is TGTGCCAGTGCGGACAGGGGTATATCCTACAATGAGCAGTTCTTC. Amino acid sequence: CASADRGISYNEQFF.

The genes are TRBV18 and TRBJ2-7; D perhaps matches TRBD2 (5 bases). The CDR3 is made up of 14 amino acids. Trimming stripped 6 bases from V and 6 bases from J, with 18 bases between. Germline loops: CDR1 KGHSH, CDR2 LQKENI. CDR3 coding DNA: TGTGCCAGCTCTCAGATGAGTGCGAGCGGCGAGCAGTACTTC. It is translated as CASSQMSASGEQYF.

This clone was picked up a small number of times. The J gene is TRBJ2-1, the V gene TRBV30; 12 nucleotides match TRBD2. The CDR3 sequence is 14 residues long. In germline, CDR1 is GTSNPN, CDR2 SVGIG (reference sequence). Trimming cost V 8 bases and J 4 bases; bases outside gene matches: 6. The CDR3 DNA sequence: TGTGCCCTGAGACTAGCGGGGGTTTACAATGAGCAGTTCTTC. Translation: CALRLAGVYNEQFF.

CDR3 nucleotides: TGCGCCAGCAGCTCAGACACAGGAAACACCGGGGAGCTGTTTTTT. Amino acids: CASSSDTGNTGELFF. This sequence joins TRBV5-1 and TRBJ2-2; TRBD1 is a possible D gene (5 bases). The CDR3 spans 15 residues. V was shortened by 3 bases and J by 2 bases, with 11 bases between the two germline ends. CDR1 and CDR2 (germline): SGHRS, YFSETQ. The full variable domain, completed using reference TRBV5-1 and TRBJ2-2, is KAGVTQTPRYLIKTRGQQVTLSCSPISGHRSVSWYQQTPGQGLQFLFEYFSETQRNKGNFPGRFSGRQFSNSRSEMNVSTLELGDSALYLCASSSDTGNTGELFFGEGSRLTVL.

In DNA form, the CDR3 reads TGTGCCAGCAGTTTAGGGGGCTCATCAATGGTCGCTGAAGCTTTCTTT. Residues: CASSLGGSSMVAEAFF. The chain uses TRBV7-3 and TRBJ1-1, with 7 bases lining up with TRBD1. J was trimmed by 6 bases and V by 6 bases; bases with no gene match: 16. The CDR3 consists of 16 residues. The V gene's germline CDR1 is SGHTA and CDR2 FQGTGA.

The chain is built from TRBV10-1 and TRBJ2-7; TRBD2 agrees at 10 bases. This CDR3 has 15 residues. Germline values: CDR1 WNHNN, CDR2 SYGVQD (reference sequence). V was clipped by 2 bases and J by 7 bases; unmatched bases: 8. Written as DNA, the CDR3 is TGCGCCAGCAGTGAGGCAACTAGCGGGAAGAGGGAGCAGTACTTC. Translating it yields CASSEATSGKREQYF.

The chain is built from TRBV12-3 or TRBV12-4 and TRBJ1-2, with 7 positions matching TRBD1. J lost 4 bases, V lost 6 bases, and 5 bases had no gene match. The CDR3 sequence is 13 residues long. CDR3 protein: CASSSAGGYGYTF. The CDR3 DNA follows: TGTGCCAGCAGCTCAGCAGGGGGCTATGGCTACACCTTC.

The DNA of the CDR3 is TGTGCCAGCAGCCTTCTCGGGACAGGGGACACCGGGGAGCTGTTTTTT. Translating it yields CASSLLGTGDTGELFF. This chain uses TRBV7-3 with TRBJ2-2; 10 bases map to TRBD1. V shed 5 bases and J 3 bases; nucleotides not matched to a gene: 6. Germline V gene sequence: CDR1 SGHTA, CDR2 FQGTGA. The CDR3 extends over 16 amino acids.

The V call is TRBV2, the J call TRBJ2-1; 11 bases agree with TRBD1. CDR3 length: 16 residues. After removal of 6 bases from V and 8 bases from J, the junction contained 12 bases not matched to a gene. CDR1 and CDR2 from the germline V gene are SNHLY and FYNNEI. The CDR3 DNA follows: TGTGCCAGCAGCGACCTGGACAGGGGGCTTTTCGATGAGCAGTTCTTC. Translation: CASSDLDRGLFDEQFF.

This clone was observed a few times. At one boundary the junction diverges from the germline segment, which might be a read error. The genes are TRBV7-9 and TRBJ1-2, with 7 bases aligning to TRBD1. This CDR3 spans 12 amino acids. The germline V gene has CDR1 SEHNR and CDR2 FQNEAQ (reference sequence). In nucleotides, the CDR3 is TGTGCCAGCAGCACCCGACAGGGCGGTTGGAGGTTC. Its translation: CASSTRQGGWRF.